This note documents a single TCR beta chain sequence. As yet, its antigen is unknown. These data come from a study of monozygotic twins with inflammatory bowel disease. General observations from the study: The data did not back a single strong IBD-associated clonotype or signal. Healthy co-twins, by inverse Simpson, had higher TCRbeta diversity than their siblings with IBD.

Germline loops: CDR1 SGHTA, CDR2 FQGNSA. The length of the CDR3 is 13 residues. Each CDR3 protein gets one entry in TCRdb, which reprocessed the 5' RACE reads and gives no DNA. Its table records 200,000 to 250,000 distinct CDR3 sequences. The origin of this receptor is a human donor with ulcerative colitis or Crohn's disease, or a healthy co-twin of an affected twin (not recorded which). The material sequenced was blood. This rearrangement joins TRBV7-2 to TRBJ1-5. CDR3 sequence reads: CASSSQVRQPQHF.